This is a list of T cell receptor beta chains from one sample in a study of blood T cell repertoires in COVID-19. Method: immunoSEQ multiplex PCR; TCRdb's copy keeps in-frame clones and lacks some. Here the sample spans approximately 230,000 clones, roughly 87% being singletons. The source material was peripheral blood. The origin of the receptors is a young man with active or convalescent COVID-19. The CDR3 runs from the conserved cysteine through the conserved F or W. A D gene is named only where the DNA matches it firmly. Clone size is given for some rows only: seen once, a few or many times, or a class if the clone is expanded.

TRBJ1-1	TRBV29-1	.	.	CSTGTGLGTEAFF	TGCAGCACAGGAACAGGGCTGGGGACTGAAGCTTTCTTT
TRBJ1-1	TRBV6-5	.	.	CASSYLRNTEAFF	TGTGCCAGCAGTTACTTGCGGAACACTGAAGCTTTCTTT
TRBJ1-3	TRBV2	.	.	CASSGPTVSFGNTIYF	TGTGCCAGCAGCGGTCCGACAGTTAGCTTTGGAAACACCATATATTTT
TRBJ1-1	TRBV28	.	.	CASSLMGGAFF	TGTGCCAGCAGTTTAATGGGGGGGGCTTTCTTT
TRBJ1-5	TRBV11-2	.	TRBD1	CASSLWGQGAYNQPQHF	TGTGCCAGCAGCTTGTGGGGACAGGGGGCTTACAATCAGCCCCAGCATTTT
TRBJ2-7	TRBV19	.	TRBD1	CASSITSGTGLNEQYF	TGTGCCAGTAGTATCACTTCCGGGACAGGGCTGAACGAGCAGTACTTC
TRBJ1-1	TRBV19	.	.	CASGKVGGDTEAFF	TGTGCCAGTGGGAAAGTAGGGGGGGACACTGAAGCTTTCTTT
TRBJ2-5	TRBV19	.	TRBD1	CASSAPGQGEGETQYF	TGTGCCAGTAGTGCCCCGGGACAGGGCGAAGGGGAGACCCAGTACTTC
TRBJ2-3	TRBV19	.	TRBD2	CVRTSGRGGTDTQYF	TGTGTCAGGACTAGCGGGAGAGGGGGCACAGATACGCAGTATTTT
TRBJ2-1	TRBV18	.	TRBD1	CASSPEKTGSNEQFF	TGTGCCAGCTCACCAGAAAAGACAGGGTCCAATGAGCAGTTCTTC
TRBJ2-6	TRBV6-5	.	.	CASRRDSGANVLTF	TGTGCCAGCAGGAGAGACTCTGGGGCCAACGTCCTGACTTTC
TRBJ1-5	TRBV10-1	.	.	CASNRDTLNQPQHF	TGCGCCAGCAACCGGGACACCCTTAATCAGCCCCAGCATTTT
TRBJ2-5	TRBV15	.	TRBD2	CATSRVGTSGLRGETQYF	TGTGCCACCAGCAGAGTAGGGACTAGCGGGCTGCGGGGGGAGACCCAGTACTTC
TRBJ1-1	TRBV29-1	.	.	CSVGGLMNTEAFF	TGCAGCGTTGGGGGCCTAATGAACACTGAAGCTTTCTTT
TRBJ1-2	TRBV6-5	.	.	CASSYGGDGYGYTF	TGTGCCAGCAGTTATGGAGGGGACGGCTATGGCTACACCTTC
TRBJ2-1	TRBV28	.	TRBD1	CASSTGGLRAYNEQFF	TGTGCCAGCAGTACAGGGGGCCTCCGCGCTTACAATGAGCAGTTCTTC
TRBJ1-5	TRBV24-1	.	.	CATGDGNQPQHF	TGTGCCACAGGGGATGGCAATCAGCCCCAGCATTTT
TRBJ2-5	TRBV7-7	.	TRBD1	CASSPLAGALGTGLETQYF	TGTGCTAGCAGCCCCCTTGCTGGGGCGCTGGGGACAGGGTTAGAGACCCAGTACTTC
TRBJ2-7	TRBV30	.	TRBD1	CAWSRGQGGATGEQYF	TGTGCCTGGAGCAGGGGGCAGGGAGGAGCTACGGGCGAGCAGTACTTC
TRBJ1-1	TRBV4-3	.	TRBD1	CASGTENTEAFF	TGCGCCAGCGGGACAGAGAACACTGAAGCTTTCTTT
TRBJ1-1	TRBV5-4	.	TRBD1	CASSPPARQGNTEAFF	TGTGCCAGCAGTCCCCCGGCCAGACAGGGAAACACTGAAGCTTTCTTT
TRBJ2-5	TRBV7-3	.	TRBD2	CASSLRPSGVGETQYF	TGTGCCAGCAGCTTACGACCTAGCGGGGTAGGAGAGACCCAGTACTTC
TRBJ2-3	TRBV27	once	TRBD2	CASSGLELAGVTDTQYF	TGTGCCAGCAGCGGCTTGGAGCTAGCGGGAGTCACAGATACGCAGTATTTT
TRBJ2-2	TRBV24-1	.	TRBD1	CATRPGQDTGELFF	TGTGCCACCAGACCGGGACAGGACACCGGGGAGCTGTTTTTT
TRBJ1-2	TRBV7-2	.	TRBD1	CASSLARQGLDYGYTF	TGTGCCAGCAGCTTAGCCCGACAGGGTTTGGACTATGGCTACACCTTC
TRBJ1-5	TRBV10-3	.	.	CAKRGPEGNQPQHF	TGTGCCAAGAGAGGCCCGGAGGGCAATCAGCCCCAGCATTTT
TRBJ2-7	TRBV6-1	.	.	CASSELRLEAYEQYF	TGTGCCAGCAGTGAACTCCGGCTGGAGGCCTACGAGCAGTACTTC
TRBJ2-1	TRBV6-2/TRBV6-3	.	TRBD2	CASSPSTSTTSYNEQFF	TGTGCCAGCAGTCCATCGACTAGCACGACCTCCTACAATGAGCAGTTCTTC
TRBJ2-1	TRBV4-3	once	.	CASSQDFRGDEQFF	TGCGCCAGCAGCCAAGACTTCAGGGGGGATGAGCAGTTCTTC
TRBJ2-7	TRBV9	.	TRBD1	CASSVVGTGVGEQYF	TGTGCCAGCAGCGTAGTAGGGACAGGGGTTGGCGAGCAGTACTTC
TRBJ2-1	TRBV7-3	.	TRBD2	CASSSSGRTYNEQFF	TGTGCCAGCAGCTCTAGCGGGAGGACCTACAATGAGCAGTTCTTC
TRBJ1-6	TRBV7-2	.	.	CASSFFQGPDSPLHF	TGTGCCAGCAGCTTTTTTCAGGGGCCGGATTCACCCCTCCACTTT
TRBJ1-2	TRBV5-8	.	.	CASSLGRDYGYTF	TGTGCCAGCAGCTTGGGCAGGGATTATGGCTACACCTTC
TRBJ2-5	TRBV13	few	TRBD2	CASSLVGLEGAQETQYF	TGTGCCAGCAGCTTAGTAGGACTAGAAGGGGCCCAAGAGACCCAGTACTTC
TRBJ1-5	TRBV4-1	few	.	CASSQAEVSNQPQHF	TGCGCCAGCAGCCAAGCGGAGGTTAGCAATCAGCCCCAGCATTTT
TRBJ2-5	TRBV28	.	TRBD2	CASSGSAGGEETQYF	TGTGCCAGCAGTGGTTCCGCGGGAGGAGAGGAGACCCAGTACTTC
TRBJ1-5	TRBV7-9	.	TRBD1	CASSLATGLLDQPQHF	TGTGCCAGCAGCTTAGCGACAGGGTTATTGGACCAGCCCCAGCATTTT
TRBJ2-1	TRBV6-2/TRBV6-3	once	.	CASSSRTKQFF	TGTGCCAGCAGCTCCCGGACTAAGCAGTTCTTC
TRBJ2-7	TRBV28	.	TRBD1	CASSGTVFEQYF	TGTGCCAGCAGCGGGACAGTCTTCGAGCAGTACTTC
TRBJ1-2	TRBV2	.	.	CASPEDRAPDWGYTF	TGTGCCAGCCCCGAGGACAGAGCACCAGACTGGGGCTACACCTTC
TRBJ2-7	TRBV6-6	once	.	CASSYGAGARSYEQYF	TGTGCCAGCAGTTACGGGGCGGGGGCACGATCCTACGAGCAGTACTTC
TRBJ1-5	TRBV28	.	TRBD1	CASSLFRGPHNQPQHF	TGTGCCAGCAGTTTATTCAGGGGGCCCCACAATCAGCCCCAGCATTTT
TRBJ1-1	TRBV28	few	.	CASRVRGEMNTEAFF	TGTGCCAGCAGGGTCAGGGGAGAGATGAACACTGAAGCTTTCTTT
TRBJ2-7	TRBV19	.	TRBD1	CASSIGRDRGHEQYF	TGTGCCAGTAGTATAGGTCGGGACAGGGGCCACGAGCAGTACTTC
TRBJ1-2	TRBV30	.	TRBD1	CALYRDRRPNGYTF	TGTGCCCTCTATCGGGACAGGCGCCCCAATGGCTACACCTTC
TRBJ2-2	TRBV7-9	.	TRBD1	CASSTGEGQGTGELFF	TGTGCCAGCAGCACAGGAGAGGGACAGGGTACCGGGGAGCTGTTTTTT
TRBJ2-3	TRBV11-2	.	.	CASRLGGTTDTQYF	TGTGCCAGCAGGCTAGGGGGAACCACAGATACGCAGTATTTT
TRBJ2-7	TRBV28	.	TRBD1	CASTPGQGAYEQYF	TGTGCCAGCACACCGGGACAGGGGGCGTACGAGCAGTACTTC
TRBJ1-1	TRBV7-7	.	.	CASSLDRGTEAFF	TGTGCTAGCAGCTTAGATCGGGGCACTGAAGCTTTCTTT
TRBJ2-3	TRBV2	.	.	CAGGPSTDTQYF	TGTGCCGGCGGCCCTAGCACAGATACGCAGTATTTT
TRBJ2-5	TRBV7-9	.	TRBD2	CASRRTSEETQYF	TGTGCCAGCAGAAGGACTAGTGAAGAGACCCAGTACTTC
TRBJ2-4	TRBV6-4	.	TRBD2	CASSDTTSGNLAKNIQYF	TGTGCCAGCAGTGACACCACTAGCGGGAACCTAGCCAAAAACATTCAGTACTTC
TRBJ1-1	TRBV3-1/TRBV3-2	.	.	CASSQDRGNTEAFF	TGTGCCAGCAGCCAAGATAGGGGGAACACTGAAGCTTTCTTT
TRBJ2-1	TRBV4-1	.	TRBD1	CASSHRDRVNEQFF	TGCGCCAGCAGCCACCGGGACAGGGTAAATGAGCAGTTCTTC